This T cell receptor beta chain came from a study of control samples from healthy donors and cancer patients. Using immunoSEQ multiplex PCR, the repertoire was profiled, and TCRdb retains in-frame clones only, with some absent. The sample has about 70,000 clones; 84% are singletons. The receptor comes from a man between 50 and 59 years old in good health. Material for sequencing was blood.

The DNA of the CDR3 is TGCGCCAGCAGCGGGGACAGGGGAGAGACCCAGTACTTC. It encodes CASSGDRGETQYF. V is TRBV5-1 and J is TRBJ2-5; 10 positions match TRBD1. This CDR3 region has 13 residues. The germline gives CDR1 SGHRS, CDR2 YFSETQ. Trimming at V came to 4 bases and at J to 4 bases, leaving 1 base not matched to a gene.